This TCR beta chain comes out of a study of shared clonotypes between healthy human individuals. This CDR3 has 16 residues. The germline CDR1 and CDR2 sequences are SGHRS and YFSETQ. V was pared by 0 bases and J by 4 bases, with 5 bases of the junction left unmatched. Details on this clone: Its specificity is unknown. The same CDR3 arises from other DNA sequences in this sample as well.

Findings of the study overall: The study generally estimated greater richness for naive than memory subsets. Shared across several donors were around 5% of the naive CD4 clonotypes. It was only blood that was sampled, and tissue repertoires likely differ.

Authors' methods: Junction-only sequences produced by ImmunoSEQ had no quality scores, so filtering differed. Produced via immunoSEQ multiplex PCR; TCRdb's table is partial and in-frame only. That table gives V, J and clone size, and the DNA gave D and trimming. The sample lists a few million clones, just over 90% occurring once. This sequence originates from a man in his late teens or twenties in good health. The rearrangement uses TRBV5-1 and TRBJ2-1; 9 nucleotides align to TRBD1. Sequences were obtained from naive CD4+ T cells sorted from blood. Subset reported: CD45RA+ positively selected. The CDR3 nucleotides read TGCGCCAGCAGCTTGGCTCCGGGACAGGGTTACAATGAGCAGTTCTTC. Translated: CASSLAPGQGYNEQFF.